This T cell receptor (beta chain) was documented in a study of blood T cell repertoires in COVID-19. About the study: COVID-19 samples collected from the United States, Italy and Spain covered acute and convalescent phases. Sample material is recorded as cDNA or gDNA derived from T cells, B-cell-depleted T cells, or PBMCs.

Original analysis: Reference gene primer amplification gave nucleated cell count estimates. Libraries were prepared by immunoSEQ multiplex PCR; TCRdb keeps only in-frame clonotypes and omits some of them. The DNA was the basis for D and trimming; V, J and clone size are from that table. This table has 200,000 to 300,000 clones, roughly 85% appearing once. The junction had 9 bases not matched to a gene; V was cut back by 2 bases and J by 9 bases. The CDR3 consists of 16 residues. CDR1 is MDHEN, CDR2 SYDVKM, per germline. The specimen was peripheral blood. V gene TRBV28 combines with J gene TRBJ1-6, with 8 bases identical to TRBD1. The sequence came from a woman under 30 with acute or convalescent COVID-19. The CDR3 loop reads CASSLQSGGAFSPLHF. CDR3 coding DNA: TGTGCCAGCAGTTTACAGTCAGGGGGCGCTTTTTCACCCCTCCACTTT.